This is a list of T cell receptor beta chains from one sample in a study of identical twins. TCRdb processed the 5' RACE reads anew with MiXCR; each CDR3 protein has one entry. The data hold approximately 1.8 million distinct CDR3 sequences, with 32% observed a single time. Sequences were obtained from cord blood. These receptors came from a newborn girl in good health. Each CDR3 is given with its conserved first and last residue. A D gene is named only where the DNA matches it firmly.

cdr3_aa	v_call	d_call	j_call	cdr3_length
CSARDNLAYNEQFF	TRBV20-1	-	TRBJ2-1	14
CASSLTVYTEAFF	TRBV12-3/TRBV12-4	-	TRBJ1-1	13
CASSLWRTTSGAYEQYF	TRBV27	TRBD2	TRBJ2-7	17
CASSLGQFNQPQHF	TRBV7-2	TRBD1	TRBJ1-5	14
CAISNQRGEETQYF	TRBV10-3	TRBD2	TRBJ2-5	14
CASRGIDRLLAKNIQYF	TRBV2	-	TRBJ2-4	17
CASSLVPPPTTDTQYF	TRBV5-1	-	TRBJ2-3	16
CASTGTSVSYEQYF	TRBV21-1	-	TRBJ2-7	14
CASSQAVLRGGQETQYF	TRBV4-1	-	TRBJ2-5	17
CASSSTPSTADTQYF	TRBV27	-	TRBJ2-3	15
CASGPGLLQETQYF	TRBV12-5	-	TRBJ2-5	14
CATRGDGGGKLFF	TRBV19	-	TRBJ1-4	13
CSGGTSGSYEQYF	TRBV20-1	TRBD2	TRBJ2-7	13
CASSLALDRMPYEQYF	TRBV5-1	TRBD1	TRBJ2-7	16
CASSSGTSEETQYF	TRBV28	TRBD2	TRBJ2-5	14
CASSYREISYEQYF	TRBV12-3/TRBV12-4	-	TRBJ2-7	14
CASTEGRIDTDTQYF	TRBV28	-	TRBJ2-3	15
CASSYESAPSTDTQYF	TRBV6-6	-	TRBJ2-3	16
CASSQELAGGTEQFF	TRBV14	TRBD2	TRBJ2-1	15
CSAISPNYGYTF	TRBV20-1	-	TRBJ1-2	12
CASRRGTPREAEAFF	TRBV28	-	TRBJ1-1	15
CASSLKVLGVRKETQYF	TRBV7-6	-	TRBJ2-5	17
CASSHSGGAYNEQFF	TRBV4-1	TRBD2	TRBJ2-1	15
CASSFVPGLDYVGTGELFF	TRBV13	TRBD2	TRBJ2-2	19
CASSLLGQGLVNEKLFF	TRBV7-9	-	TRBJ1-4	17
CASTQTGGGYEQYF	TRBV7-2	TRBD1	TRBJ2-7	14
CASSPLGTSYNSPLHF	TRBV28	-	TRBJ1-6	16
CANADLDYEQYF	TRBV10-3	-	TRBJ2-7	12
CASSQGGQVGEKLFF	TRBV3-1	TRBD1	TRBJ1-4	15
CASSPVGQGAEQYF	TRBV6-5	TRBD1	TRBJ2-7	14